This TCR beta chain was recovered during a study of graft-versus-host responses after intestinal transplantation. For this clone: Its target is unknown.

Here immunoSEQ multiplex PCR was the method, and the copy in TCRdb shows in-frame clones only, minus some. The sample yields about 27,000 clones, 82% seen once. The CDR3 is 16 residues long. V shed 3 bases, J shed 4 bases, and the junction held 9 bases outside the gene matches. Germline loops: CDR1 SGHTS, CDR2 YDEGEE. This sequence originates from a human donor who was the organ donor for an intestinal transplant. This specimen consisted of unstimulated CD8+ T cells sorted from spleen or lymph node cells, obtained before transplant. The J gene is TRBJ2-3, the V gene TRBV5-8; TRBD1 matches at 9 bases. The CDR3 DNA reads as TGTGCCAGCAGCTCCACTCGCGGGACAGGGCCAGATACGCAGTATTTT. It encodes CASSSTRGTGPDTQYF.